This T cell receptor (beta chain) was profiled in a study of early T cells in non-severe SARS-CoV-2 infection. Study-level points and caveats: Matching with VDJdb favored anti-spike CD8 responses (missing private and CD4 specificities).

Individual cDNA molecules received unique molecular identifiers during library preparation. A single record per CDR3 protein comes from TCRdb applying MiXCR to the 5' RACE reads. The repertoire has tens of thousands of distinct CDR3 sequences, about 4.4% of them found once; the top ten carry less than 20%. Comment on this clonotype: As yet, its antigen is unknown.

The J segment lost 8 bases and the V segment lost 5 bases, leaving 7 bases of the junction unmatched. The CDR3 consists of 12 residues. Germline V gene data show CDR1 as DFQATT and CDR2 as SNEGSKA (reference sequence). The rearrangement links TRBV20-1 to TRBJ1-1, with 8 bases identical to TRBD1. The receptor's source is an adult who was a healthcare worker with PCR-confirmed SARS-CoV-2 infection or an uninfected control (not recorded which). What was sequenced was whole blood. The CDR3 DNA follows: TGCAGTGCTCCCGCAGGGGGCGAGGAAGCTTTCTTT. Translated: CSAPAGGEEAFF.